This T cell receptor beta chain was profiled in a study of graft-versus-host responses after intestinal transplantation. Clones were sequenced by immunoSEQ multiplex PCR, and TCRdb holds only the in-frame ones, with some missing. The sample comprises 35,000 to 40,000 clones, 87% of which are singletons, and 18% rests with the top ten. Germline V gives CDR1 MGHRA, CDR2 YSYEKL. Trimming took 1 base from V and 0 from J, leaving 7 bases between them. This CDR3 has 15 residues. Graft samples were processed, releasing intraepithelial and lamina propria lymphocytes. The sequence was obtained from a human patient who received an intestinal transplant, so some T cells may come from the graft donor. Sequenced here: ileum tissue, sampled around seven months after intestinal transplant. The chain joins TRBV4-1 to TRBJ2-1; D is unclear. The CDR3 DNA is TGCGCCAGCAGCCAAGGCTCTCTCTCCTACAATGAGCAGTTCTTC. It is translated as CASSQGSLSYNEQFF.